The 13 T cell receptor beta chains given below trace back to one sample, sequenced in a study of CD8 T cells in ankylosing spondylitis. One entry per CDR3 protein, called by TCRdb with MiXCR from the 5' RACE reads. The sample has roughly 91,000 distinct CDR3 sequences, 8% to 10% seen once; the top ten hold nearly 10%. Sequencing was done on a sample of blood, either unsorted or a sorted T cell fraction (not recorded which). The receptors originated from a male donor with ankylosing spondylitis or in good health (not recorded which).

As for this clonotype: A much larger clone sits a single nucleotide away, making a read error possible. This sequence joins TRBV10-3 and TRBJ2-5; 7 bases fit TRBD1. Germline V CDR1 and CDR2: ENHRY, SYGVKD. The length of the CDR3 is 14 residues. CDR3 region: CVTQGVLGKETQYF. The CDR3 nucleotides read TGTGTCACGCAGGGGGTCCTGGGGAAAGAGACCCAGTACTTC.

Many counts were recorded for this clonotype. The CDR3 is CASSLGRDINYGYTF. In nucleotides, the CDR3 is TGTGCCAGCAGCTTAGGCCGGGACATAAACTATGGCTACACCTTC. The gene calls are TRBV7-2 and TRBJ1-2, with TRBD1 as a possible D gene (6 bases). The V end lost 1 base, the J end lost 2 bases, and 11 bases lay between the germline ends. The germline gives CDR1 SGHTA, CDR2 FQGNSA. The CDR3 covers 15 residues.

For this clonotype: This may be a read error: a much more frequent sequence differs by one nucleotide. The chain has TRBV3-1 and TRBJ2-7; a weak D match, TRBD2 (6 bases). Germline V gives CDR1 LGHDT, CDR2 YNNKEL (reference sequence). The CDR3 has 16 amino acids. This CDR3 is CASSQRLPAGSYGQYF. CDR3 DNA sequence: TGTGCCAGCAGCCAACGTCTTCCAGCGGGTAGCTACGGGCAGTACTTC.

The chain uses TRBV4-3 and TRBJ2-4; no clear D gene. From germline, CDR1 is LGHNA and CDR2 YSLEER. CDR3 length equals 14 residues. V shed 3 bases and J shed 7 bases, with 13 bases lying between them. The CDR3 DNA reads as TGCGCCAGCAGCCAGGAAACAGTGGGGAACATTCAGTACTTC. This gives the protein CASSQETVGNIQYF.

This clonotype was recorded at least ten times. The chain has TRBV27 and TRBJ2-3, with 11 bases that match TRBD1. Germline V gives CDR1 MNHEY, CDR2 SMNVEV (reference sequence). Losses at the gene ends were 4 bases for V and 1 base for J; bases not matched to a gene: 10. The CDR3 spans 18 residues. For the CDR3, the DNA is TGTGCCAGCAGTTCCCGGGACAGGGGGGTGTGGGGCACAGATACGCAGTATTTT. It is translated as CASSSRDRGVWGTDTQYF.

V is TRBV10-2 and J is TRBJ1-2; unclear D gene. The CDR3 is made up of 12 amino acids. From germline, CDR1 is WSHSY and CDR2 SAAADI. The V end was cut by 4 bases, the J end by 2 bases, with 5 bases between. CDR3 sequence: CASSAVNYGYTF. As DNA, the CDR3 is TGCGCCAGCAGTGCCGTGAACTATGGCTACACCTTC.

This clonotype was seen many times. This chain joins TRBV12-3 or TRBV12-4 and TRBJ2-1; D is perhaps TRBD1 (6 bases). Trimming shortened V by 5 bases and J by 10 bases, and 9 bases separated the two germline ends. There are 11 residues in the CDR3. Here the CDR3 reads CASSPTGEQFF. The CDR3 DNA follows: TGTGCCAGCAGTCCTACAGGGGAGCAGTTCTTC.

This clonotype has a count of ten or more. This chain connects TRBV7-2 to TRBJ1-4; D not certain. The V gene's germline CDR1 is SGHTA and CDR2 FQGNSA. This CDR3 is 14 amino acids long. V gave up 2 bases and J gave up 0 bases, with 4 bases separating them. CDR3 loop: CASSLMTTNEKLFF. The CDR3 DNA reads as TGTGCCAGCAGCTTAATGACAACTAATGAAAAACTGTTTTTT.

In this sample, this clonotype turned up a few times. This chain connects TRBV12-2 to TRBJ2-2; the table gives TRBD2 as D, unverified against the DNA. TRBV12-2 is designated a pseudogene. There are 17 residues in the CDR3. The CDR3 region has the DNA TGTGCAAGTCGCTTAGATGAAGCTAGCGGGAGCACCGGGGAGCTGTTTTTT. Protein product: CASRLDEASGSTGELFF.

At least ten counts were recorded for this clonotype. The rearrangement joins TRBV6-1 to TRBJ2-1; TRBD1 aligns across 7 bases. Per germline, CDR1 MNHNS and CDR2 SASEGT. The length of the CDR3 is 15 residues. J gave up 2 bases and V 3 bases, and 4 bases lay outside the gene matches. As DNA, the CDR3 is TGTGCCAGCAGTGATTCGGGACAGACCTACAATGAGCAGTTCTTC. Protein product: CASSDSGQTYNEQFF.

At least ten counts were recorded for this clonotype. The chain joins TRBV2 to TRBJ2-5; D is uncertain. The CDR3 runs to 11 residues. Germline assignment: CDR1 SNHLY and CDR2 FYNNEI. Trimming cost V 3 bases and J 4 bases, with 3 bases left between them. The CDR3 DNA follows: TGTGCCAGCAGTGAGTTAGAGACCCAGTACTTC. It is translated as CASSELETQYF.

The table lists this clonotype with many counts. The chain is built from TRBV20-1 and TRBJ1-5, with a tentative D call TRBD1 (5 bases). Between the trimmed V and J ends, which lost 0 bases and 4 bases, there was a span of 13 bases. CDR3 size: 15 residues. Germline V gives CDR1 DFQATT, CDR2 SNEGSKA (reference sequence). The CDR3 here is CSAREGAQVNQPQHF. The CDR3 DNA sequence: TGCAGTGCTAGAGAAGGGGCTCAGGTTAATCAGCCCCAGCATTTT.

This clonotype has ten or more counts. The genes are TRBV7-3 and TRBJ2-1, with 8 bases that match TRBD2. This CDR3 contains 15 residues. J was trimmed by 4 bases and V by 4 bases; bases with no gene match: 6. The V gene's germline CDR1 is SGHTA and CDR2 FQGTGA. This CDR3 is CASSSGGGPYNEQFF. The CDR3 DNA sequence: TGTGCCAGCAGCTCGGGCGGGGGGCCTTACAATGAGCAGTTCTTC.